Shown below are 25 T cell receptor beta chains from a single sample sequenced in a study of blood T cell repertoires in COVID-19 (dated by TCRdb to about 2020). Libraries were prepared through the immunoSEQ multiplex PCR assay. TCRdb took over this immuneACCESS table, retaining in-frame rearrangements with V and J assigned. Such tables are incomplete; in checked studies, under half of the missing clones stem from an unresolved V gene, and the remainder is unexplained. This sample comprises 200,000 to 250,000 clones, under 90% of them detected only once. The ten largest make up under 2% of the sample. The sequencing input was PBMCs or T cells enriched from blood (not recorded which). The origin of the receptors is a man between 60 and 70 years old who had recovered from COVID-19.

This chain uses TRBV7-8 with TRBJ1-1; D perhaps matches TRBD1 (6 bases). CDR1 is SGHVS and CDR2 is FQNEAQ in the germline V gene. The CDR3 spans 14 residues. Trimming took 2 bases from V and 3 from J, leaving 10 bases between them. The CDR3 nucleotides are TGTGCCAGCAGCTTAAACCAGGGGTACACTGAAGCTTTCTTT. Its protein is CASSLNQGYTEAFF.

This rearrangement joins TRBV11-3 to TRBJ1-2; D not resolved. Germline CDR1 and CDR2: SGHNT and YENEEA. V lost 1 base and J lost 0, with 6 bases in between. This CDR3 contains 14 residues. CDR3 bases: TGTGCCAGCAGCTTAGGCAGAACTAACTATGGCTACACCTTC. It codes for CASSLGRTNYGYTF. Full variable domain (rest looked up from reference TRBV11-3 and TRBJ1-2): EAGVVQSPRYKIIEKKQPVAFWCNPISGHNTLYWYLQNLGQGPELLIRYENEEAVDDSQLPKDRFSAERLKGVDSTLKIQPAELGDSAVYLCASSLGRTNYGYTFGSGTRLTVV.

This clone appeared a single time. This rearrangement joins TRBV5-4 to TRBJ1-1; unclear D gene. V shed 0 bases and J shed 7 bases, with 13 bases lying between them. CDR3 size: 14 residues. The germline gives CDR1 SGHNT, CDR2 YYREEE (reference sequence). In DNA, the CDR3 is TGTGCCAGCAGCTTGGACTATGTCCGGCGTGAAGCTTTCTTT. This sequence encodes CASSLDYVRREAFF.

The V gene is TRBV5-5, the J gene TRBJ2-3; TRBD2 is a possible D gene (6 bases). Trimming left V 1 base short and J 5 bases short, with 14 bases between. The CDR3 extends over 15 amino acids. In germline, CDR1 is SGHKS, CDR2 YYEKEE (reference sequence). CDR3 residues: CASSLLAGSEDTQYF. CDR3 nucleotide sequence: TGTGCCAGCAGCTTGTTGGCGGGGTCAGAAGATACGCAGTATTTT.

The chain is built from TRBV7-8 and TRBJ1-6, with D possibly TRBD1 on 5 matching bases. CDR1 and CDR2 from the germline V gene are SGHVS and FQNEAQ. Between the trimmed V and J ends, which lost 3 bases and 6 bases, there was a span of 9 bases. This CDR3 is built from 14 residues. In nucleotides, the CDR3 is TGTGCCAGCAGCTTTACGCAGGGTAATTCACCCCTCCACTTT. Translated, it gives CASSFTQGNSPLHF.

The chain uses TRBV10-3 and TRBJ1-4; D unclear. V was pared by 2 bases and J by 14 bases, with 12 bases between. Germline V gene data show CDR1 as ENHRY and CDR2 as SYGVKD. This CDR3 contains 12 residues. The CDR3 spells CAISEDDIRLFF. The CDR3 coding sequence is TGTGCCATCAGTGAGGACGACATCAGGCTGTTTTTT.

The chain combines TRBV30 with TRBJ1-1; possible D gene TRBD1, 6 bases. CDR1 and CDR2 (germline): GTSNPN, SVGIG (reference sequence). The CDR3 loop spans 13 amino acids. V was shortened by 4 bases and J by 7 bases, with 16 bases between the two germline ends. The CDR3 is CAWILGGHGEAFF. CDR3 nucleotides: TGTGCCTGGATCCTTGGGGGACATGGTGAAGCTTTCTTT.

Comment on this clone: The same CDR3 is also encoded by other DNA sequences in this sample. The V gene is TRBV24-1, the J gene TRBJ2-7, with 8 nucleotides matching TRBD1. Losses at the gene ends were 4 bases for V and 4 bases for J; bases not matched to a gene: 8. The CDR3 is 15 residues long. From germline, CDR1 is KGHDR and CDR2 SFDVKD. The DNA of the CDR3 is TGTGCCACCAGTGACCCGCGGGACAGGACGTACGAGCAGTACTTC. It yields the protein CATSDPRDRTYEQYF.

This clone was observed a few times. The J gene is TRBJ1-5, the V gene TRBV12-5; 8 nucleotides align to TRBD1. The CDR3 length is 15 residues. Germline CDR1 LGHNT, CDR2 FRNRAP. With V trimmed by 1 base and J by 6 bases, 5 bases remained unmatched. CDR3: CASGLAGQGGQPQHF. The CDR3 bases are TGTGCTAGTGGTTTGGCAGGACAGGGAGGTCAGCCCCAGCATTTT.

The genes are TRBV27 and TRBJ1-6; 8 nucleotides agree with TRBD1. Germline loops: CDR1 MNHEY, CDR2 SMNVEV (reference sequence). CDR3 length: 19 residues. V lost 4 bases and J lost 0; bases outside the gene matches: 11. CDR3 nucleotide sequence: TGTGCCAGCAGTTCCCAGCAGGGGGCCTGGAGCTCCTATAATTCACCCCTCCACTTT. Its translation: CASSSQQGAWSSYNSPLHF.

This clone was seen a few times. The chain is built from TRBV4-2 and TRBJ2-5; TRBD2 matches 8 bases. J was trimmed by 1 base and V by 2 bases; bases with no gene match: 3. This CDR3 has 15 residues. From germline, CDR1 is LGHNA and CDR2 YNFKEQ. CDR3 sequence (DNA): TGTGCCAGCAGCCAACAGCGGGGGACCCAAGAGACCCAGTACTTC. Amino acids: CASSQQRGTQETQYF.

The V and J genes are TRBV4-1 and TRBJ1-1; D is undetermined. The CDR3 is made up of 14 amino acids. Germline V lookup: CDR1 MGHRA, CDR2 YSYEKL. Trimming pared 3 bases from V and 0 bases from J, leaving 8 bases between. CDR3 sequence: CASSQSHLNTEAFF. DNA of the CDR3: TGCGCCAGCAGCCAGTCCCATCTGAACACTGAAGCTTTCTTT.

A few counts support this clone. CDR3 coding DNA: TGTGCCAGCAGTTACAACATAGGAACCGGGGGGGTCTACGAGCAGTACTTC. Translation: CASSYNIGTGGVYEQYF. The chain links TRBV6-2 or TRBV6-3 to TRBJ2-7, with 8 bases fitting TRBD2. V dropped 2 bases and J dropped 3; count of bases not matched to a gene: 12. The germline CDR1 and CDR2 sequences are MNHEY and SVGEGT. CDR3 size: 17 residues.

V gene TRBV19 combines with J gene TRBJ2-2; D might be TRBD2 (6 bases). This CDR3 has 15 residues. In germline, CDR1 is LNHDA, CDR2 SQIVND (reference sequence). V gave up 7 bases and J gave up 5 bases, with 17 bases separating them. In DNA form, the CDR3 reads TGTGCCAGTATCCGGAGGGGTGGGGGTACCGGGGAGCTGTTTTTT. Encoded protein: CASIRRGGGTGELFF.

This chain connects TRBV27 to TRBJ2-3, with 9 nucleotides matching TRBD1. Germline V lookup: CDR1 MNHEY, CDR2 SMNVEV (reference sequence). The V gene end was trimmed by 3 bases and the J gene end by 6 bases; junction bases not matched to a gene: 7. This CDR3 is 15 amino acids long. The CDR3, as DNA: TGTGCCAGCAGTTTCTACGGACAGGGGAGCGATACGCAGTATTTT. Translating gives CASSFYGQGSDTQYF.

The rearrangement links TRBV6-2 or TRBV6-3 to TRBJ2-7, with D maybe TRBD2 (5 bases). With 6 bases removed from V and 2 bases from J, the gap between germline ends came to 17 bases. This CDR3 has 15 amino acids. Per the germline V gene, CDR1 is MNHEY and CDR2 is SVGEGT. In DNA form, the CDR3 reads TGTGCCAGCAGCCCGACTAACAGCAACCCCTACGAGCAGTACTTC. Its protein product is CASSPTNSNPYEQYF.

The gene calls are TRBV5-1 and TRBJ2-5; 9 nucleotides agree with TRBD2. CDR3 length: 14 residues. Germline V CDR1 and CDR2: SGHRS, YFSETQ. V trimming: 4 bases; J trimming: 5 bases; junction bases outside the gene matches: 6. CDR3 bases: TGCGCCAGCAGCACGGCTAGCGGGGCGGAGACCCAGTACTTC. Its protein is CASSTASGAETQYF. The full variable domain, completed using reference TRBV5-1 and TRBJ2-5, is KAGVTQTPRYLIKTRGQQVTLSCSPISGHRSVSWYQQTPGQGLQFLFEYFSETQRNKGNFPGRFSGRQFSNSRSEMNVSTLELGDSALYLCASSTASGAETQYFGPGTRLLVL.

By sample fraction, this clone is medium-sized. The chain uses TRBV7-9 and TRBJ1-1; TRBD1 is a possible D gene (6 bases). This CDR3 is built from 15 residues. The V end was cut by 1 base, the J end by 8 bases, with 17 bases between. Germline V CDR1 and CDR2: SEHNR, FQNEAQ (reference sequence). The CDR3 protein is CASSLVGRGWEEAFF. DNA for the CDR3: TGTGCCAGCAGCTTAGTCGGCAGGGGTTGGGAGGAAGCTTTCTTT.

This chain joins TRBV5-1 and TRBJ1-1, with D hard to call. This CDR3 spans 16 amino acids. The germline V and J ends were trimmed by 0 bases and 1 base, with 13 bases remaining between them. Germline V gives CDR1 SGHRS, CDR2 YFSETQ. The CDR3 region has the DNA TGCGCCAGCAGCTTGGCTGGACCGGGAGGGAACACTGAAGCTTTCTTT. It encodes CASSLAGPGGNTEAFF.

V usage is TRBV6-5 and J usage is TRBJ1-6; 9 positions agree with TRBD1. The J segment lost 8 bases and the V segment lost 6 bases, leaving 2 bases of the junction unmatched. The germline V gene encodes CDR1 MNHEY and CDR2 SVGAGI. The CDR3 has 13 residues. The CDR3 sequence is CASRGQGDSPLHF. The DNA of the CDR3 is TGTGCCAGCAGGGGACAGGGCGATTCACCCCTCCACTTT.

The chain is built from TRBV5-1 and TRBJ1-1; D perhaps matches TRBD1 (5 bases). The ends were cut back, 4 bases at V and 2 bases at J, with 15 bases in the middle. Germline CDR1 SGHRS, CDR2 YFSETQ. CDR3 size: 15 residues. CDR3 amino acids: CASSLSPGPNTEAFF. DNA for the CDR3: TGCGCCAGCAGCCTCTCCCCAGGGCCTAACACTGAAGCTTTCTTT.

The chain employs TRBV4-3 and TRBJ1-4; tentatively, D is TRBD1 (5 bases). CDR1 is LGHNA, CDR2 YSLEER, per germline. Trimming removed 1 base from V and 8 bases from J, with 14 bases in between. The CDR3 consists of 15 residues. The CDR3 protein is CASSQVAGPGEKLFF. CDR3 in DNA: TGCGCCAGCAGCCAAGTTGCGGGGCCGGGAGAAAAACTGTTTTTT.

The rearrangement links TRBV7-9 to TRBJ2-1; 8 bases fit TRBD1. The CDR3 consists of 15 residues. Per germline, CDR1 SEHNR and CDR2 FQNEAQ (reference sequence). Trimming took 6 bases from V and 5 from J; bases not matched to a gene: 9. The CDR3 protein is CASRQPGQANNEQFF. CDR3 nucleotide sequence: TGTGCCAGCAGACAACCGGGACAGGCTAACAATGAGCAGTTCTTC.

The chain employs TRBV18 and TRBJ1-1; no firm D call. CDR1 and CDR2 (germline): KGHSH, LQKENI. This CDR3 region has 15 residues. The ends were cut back, 0 bases at V and 1 base at J, with 9 bases in the middle. CDR3 loop: CASSPPSGKNTEAFF. Here the CDR3 DNA reads TGTGCCAGCTCACCACCGTCAGGAAAGAACACTGAAGCTTTCTTT.

V gene TRBV19 combines with J gene TRBJ1-6, with D unresolved. Looked up from germline, CDR1 is LNHDA and CDR2 is SQIVND (reference sequence). The germline V and J ends were trimmed by 9 bases and 0 bases, with 12 bases remaining between them. The CDR3 has 15 amino acids. CDR3 nucleotides: TGTGCCAGCAGCCCAGCGAGCTCCTATAATTCACCCCTCCACTTT. It specifies CASSPASSYNSPLHF.